This T cell receptor beta chain was identified in a study of cytomegalovirus exposure and HLA in healthy donors. Unmatched junction bases numbered 10, after V lost 8 bases and J lost 6 bases. CDR1 and CDR2 from the germline V gene are MNHEY and SVGAGI. The CDR3 is 15 amino acids. Only in-frame clones appear in the TCRdb table, and some are missing; sequencing was by immunoSEQ multiplex PCR. The data hold roughly 200,000 clones, with roughly 86% observed a single time. This TCR was sampled from a man aged 25-45 years in good health and CMV-seropositive. This chain links TRBV6-5 with TRBJ2-1, with 10 bases identical to TRBD2. The sequencing sample was made of PBMCs. The CDR3 region has the DNA TGTGCCAGCGGGACCAGCGGGAGGGGGGGCAATGAGCAGTTCTTC. The encoded protein is CASGTSGRGGNEQFF.